Sequencing of this T cell receptor (beta chain) was carried out in a study of T cell responses to AZD1222 COVID-19 vaccine. Sequencing used immunoSEQ multiplex PCR; TCRdb keeps in-frame clones, though not all of them. The table lists about 120,000 clones, approximately 90% of them singletons. The junction had 10 bases not matched to a gene; V was cut back by 0 bases and J by 9 bases. CDR3 size: 15 residues. The germline gives CDR1 MNHNY, CDR2 SVGAGI (reference sequence). The sample here was peripheral blood, taken on day 0 of AZD1222 vaccination. The gene calls are TRBV6-6 and TRBJ1-1, with 7 positions matching TRBD1. The sequence derives from an adult in good health. CDR3 residues: CASSYSQGGPLKAFF. The CDR3 nucleotides are TGTGCCAGCAGTTACTCGCAGGGGGGACCCTTGAAAGCTTTCTTT.